Listed below are T cell receptor beta chains from one sample, sequenced in a study of T cell responses to AZD1222 COVID-19 vaccine. Sequencing was performed with immunoSEQ multiplex PCR; in TCRdb, only in-frame clones are kept and a portion is missing. The sample has 150,000 to 250,000 clones, 93% seen once. This material consisted of peripheral blood, taken 28 days after the second AZD1222 dose. These receptors originate from an adult who received the AZD1222 COVID-19 vaccine. Both conserved end residues are part of each CDR3. The order of the fields is clone size, V gene, CDR3 protein. Rows give clone size only sometimes, using once, few, many, or a class for an expanded clone.

few,TRBV4-1,CASSHTGNQEEPQHF
once,TRBV19,CASKSPGGKNIQYF
NA,TRBV11-2,CASSLTAGWGADTQYF
NA,TRBV7-2,CASSLGRGTDTQYF
NA,TRBV28,CAVPDAGPGGYTF
NA,TRBV3-1/TRBV3-2,CASSQEQVILSLPEAFF
once,TRBV19,CASSTPGSFYEQYF
NA,TRBV28,CASSLGGTNEKLFF
NA,TRBV6-5,CASSYQGGGYGYTF
NA,TRBV19,CASRPPNEKLFF
NA,TRBV2,CASSLQGLTYNEQFF
once,TRBV6-2/TRBV6-3,CASSYPDRGNSPLHF
NA,TRBV27,CASSPGGGMNTIYF
NA,TRBV5-8,CASSDNSGANVLTF
NA,TRBV5-4,CASGENYGYTF
NA,TRBV6-1,CASSDIRIPRDGNTIYF
NA,TRBV12-3/TRBV12-4,CASSLGSLDTQYF
NA,TRBV19,CASSTGTSDRGGYTF
NA,TRBV6-5,CASKDRGPEQYF
NA,TRBV7-8,CASSQGGRGYTF
NA,TRBV9,CASSPTQGYYGYTF
NA,TRBV5-1,CASSRLQGGGQETQYF
NA,TRBV25-1,CASSRQTYEQYF
NA,TRBV5-4,CASTLMTGRSGANVLTF
few,TRBV7-8,CASSWARNYGYTF
NA,TRBV28,CASRSGGSYEQYF
NA,TRBV7-3,CASSLMGTGSYEQYF
NA,TRBV6-5,CASSQNEKLFF
once,TRBV7-9,CASSLAGTGLNTEAFF
NA,TRBV5-4,CASSKRDEQYF
NA,TRBV5-5,CASSPAGNEQFF
NA,TRBV3-1/TRBV3-2,CASSQGVGTYEQYF
once,TRBV29-1,CSVGGQGPNEQYF
once,TRBV19,CASSALLQPQHF
NA,TRBV7-2,CASSLWADEKLFF
NA,TRBV7-3,CASSHGTVNTGELFF
NA,TRBV7-2,CASSSQGLAGAKETQYF
NA,TRBV6-5,CASSTPTGNTEAFF
NA,TRBV6-5,CASSYISADEQFF
NA,TRBV18,CASSPRLAGNNEQFF
NA,TRBV4-2,CASSQDGSYNSPLHF
NA,TRBV19,CASSIRSYGPSSYSNQPQHF
NA,TRBV28,CASTWGNTEAFF
NA,TRBV5-6,CASSAAGTGTGELFF
NA,TRBV6-5,CASRTVPYGYTF
once,TRBV5-1,CASSLGGAGNTEAFF
NA,TRBV18,CASSPLLAGEEHGELFF
NA,TRBV6-5,CASRPDIGATGELFF